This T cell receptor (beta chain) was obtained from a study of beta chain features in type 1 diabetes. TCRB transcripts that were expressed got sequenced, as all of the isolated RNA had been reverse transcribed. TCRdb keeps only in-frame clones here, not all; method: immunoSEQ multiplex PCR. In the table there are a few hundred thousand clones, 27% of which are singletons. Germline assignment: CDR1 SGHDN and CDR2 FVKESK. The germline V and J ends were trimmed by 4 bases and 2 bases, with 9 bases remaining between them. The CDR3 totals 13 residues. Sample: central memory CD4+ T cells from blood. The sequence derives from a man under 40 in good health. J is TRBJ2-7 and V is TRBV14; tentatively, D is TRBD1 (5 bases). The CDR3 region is CASSRDRTYEQYF. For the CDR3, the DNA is TGTGCCAGCAGCCGCGACAGAACCTACGAGCAGTACTTC.